The source of this TCR beta chain is a study of T cells in Graves' hyperthyroidism and ophthalmopathy. The authors obtained PBMCs from roughly 9.7 ml of fresh peripheral blood. This clonotype was recorded a few times. What it binds is not known. CDR1 and CDR2 (germline): SGDLS, YYNGEE. V was trimmed by 0 bases and J by 1 base, leaving 7 bases between them. This CDR3 is built from 14 residues. The study's findings and limits: Before onset, by a median of 6.5 months, the model predicted ophthalmopathy.

RNA transcripts gave rise to amplified TCR beta CDR3 regions. The TCR CDR3 first-round RT-PCR relied on the HTBI primer set. TCRdb fed the multiplex PCR reads into MiXCR, producing one record per CDR3 protein. The table shows more than 300,000 distinct CDR3 sequences, with approximately 17% occurring only once. This sequence was found in a man younger than 35 with Graves' ophthalmopathy. The sample taken for sequencing was blood. V and J are TRBV9 and TRBJ1-1, with D hard to call. The CDR3 here is CASSVGGENTEAFF. The CDR3 DNA sequence: TGTGCCAGCAGCGTAGGGGGAGAGAACACTGAAGCTTTCTTT.